At least ten counts were recorded for the clone carrying this T cell receptor (beta chain). V was clipped by 1 base and J by 10 bases, with 6 bases between them. The CDR3 contains 11 residues. Per the germline V gene, CDR1 is SGDLS and CDR2 is YYNGEE. This sample stems from a study of identical twins. Each CDR3 protein gets one entry after TCRdb re-called the 5' RACE reads with MiXCR. The sample shows 500,000 to 600,000 distinct CDR3 sequences, less than 25% of them seen only once. This sample was also put to use in a study of T cells expressing NK-cell markers.

This TCR derives from a woman between 18 and 30 years old in good health. The chain carries TRBV9 and TRBJ2-1; D is uncertain. The sample comprised CD4+ T cells sorted from blood. This chain's CDR3 is CASSVPGEQFF. DNA for the CDR3: TGTGCCAGCAGCGTACCCGGGGAGCAGTTCTTC. The variable domain in full, completed from reference TRBV9 and TRBJ2-1, reads DSGVTQTPKHLITATGQRVTLRCSPRSGDLSVYWYQQSLDQGLQFLIQYYNGEERAKGNILERFSAQQFPDLHSELNLSSLELGDSALYFCASSVPGEQFFGPGTRLTVL.